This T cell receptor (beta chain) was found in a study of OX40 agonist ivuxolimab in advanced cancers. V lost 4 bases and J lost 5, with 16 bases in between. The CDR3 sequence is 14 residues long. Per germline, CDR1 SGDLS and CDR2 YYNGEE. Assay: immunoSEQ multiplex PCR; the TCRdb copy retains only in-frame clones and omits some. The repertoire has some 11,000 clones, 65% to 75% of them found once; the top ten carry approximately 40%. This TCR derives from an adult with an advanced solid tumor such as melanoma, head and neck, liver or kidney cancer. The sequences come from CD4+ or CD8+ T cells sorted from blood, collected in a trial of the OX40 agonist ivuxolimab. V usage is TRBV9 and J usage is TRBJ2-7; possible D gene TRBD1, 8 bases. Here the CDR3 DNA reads TGTGCCAGCAGCTTTACAGGGGGGGCTGACGAGCAGTACTTC. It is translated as CASSFTGGADEQYF.